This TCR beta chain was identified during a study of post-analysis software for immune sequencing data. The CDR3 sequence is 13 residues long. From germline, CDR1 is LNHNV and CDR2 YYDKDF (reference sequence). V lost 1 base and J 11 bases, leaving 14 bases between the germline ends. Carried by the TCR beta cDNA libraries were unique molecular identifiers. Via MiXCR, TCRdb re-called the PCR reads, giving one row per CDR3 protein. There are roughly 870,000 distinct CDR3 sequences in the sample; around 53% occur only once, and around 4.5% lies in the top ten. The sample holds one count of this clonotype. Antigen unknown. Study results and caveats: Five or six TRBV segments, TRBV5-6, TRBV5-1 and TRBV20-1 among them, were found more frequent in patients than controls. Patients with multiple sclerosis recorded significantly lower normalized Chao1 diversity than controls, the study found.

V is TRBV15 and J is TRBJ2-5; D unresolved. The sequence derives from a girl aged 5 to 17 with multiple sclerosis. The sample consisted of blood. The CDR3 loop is CATSRVADLRQYF. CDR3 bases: TGTGCCACCAGCAGAGTTGCCGATCTCCGGCAGTACTTC.